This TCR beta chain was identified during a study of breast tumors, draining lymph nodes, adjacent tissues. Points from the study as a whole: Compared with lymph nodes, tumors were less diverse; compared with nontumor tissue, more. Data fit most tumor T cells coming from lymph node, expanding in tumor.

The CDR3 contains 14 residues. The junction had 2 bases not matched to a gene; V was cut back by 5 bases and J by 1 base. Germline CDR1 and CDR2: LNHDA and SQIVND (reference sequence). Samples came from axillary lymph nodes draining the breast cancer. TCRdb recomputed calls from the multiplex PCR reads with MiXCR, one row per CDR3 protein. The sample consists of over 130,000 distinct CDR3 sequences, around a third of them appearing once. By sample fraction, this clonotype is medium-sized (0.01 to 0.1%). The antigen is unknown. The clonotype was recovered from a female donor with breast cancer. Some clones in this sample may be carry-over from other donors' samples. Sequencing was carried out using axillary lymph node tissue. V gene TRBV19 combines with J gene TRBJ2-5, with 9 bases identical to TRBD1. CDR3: CASSPTGGQETQYF. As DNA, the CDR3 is TGTGCCAGTAGTCCGACAGGGGGCCAAGAGACCCAGTACTTC. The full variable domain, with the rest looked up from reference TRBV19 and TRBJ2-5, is DGGITQSPKYLFRKEGQNVTLSCEQNLNHDAMYWYRQDPGQGLRLIYYSQIVNDFQKGDIAEGYSVSREKKESFPLTVTSAQKNPTAFYLCASSPTGGQETQYFGPGTRLLVL.